Listed below are T cell receptor beta chains from one sample, sequenced in a study of blood T cell repertoires in COVID-19. Here immunoSEQ multiplex PCR was the method, and the copy in TCRdb shows in-frame clones only, minus some. The sample records fewer than 70,000 clones, more than 75% being singletons. The sample comprised peripheral blood. Receptors were obtained from a man aged 35-49 years with COVID-19, enrolled during active disease. The CDR3 runs from the conserved cysteine through the conserved F or W. Fields, in order: V gene, J gene, CDR3 length, clone size, CDR3 protein. Clone size is not always given. Where it is, it says once, few, many or a class for expanded clones.

>TRBV4-2|TRBJ2-3|17|.
CASSQDSGGASTDTQYF
>TRBV6-5|TRBJ2-7|15|.
CASSYGTSGGNEQYF
>TRBV5-1|TRBJ1-1|17|.
CASSLRLPGQGGTEAFF
>TRBV10-3|TRBJ2-3|17|.
CAISDPPRTGGADTQYF
>TRBV11-2|TRBJ2-1|15|once
CASSRTSGSYNEQFF
>TRBV7-6|TRBJ2-2|21|.
CASSLPDLGLAGGPNTGELFF
>TRBV5-4|TRBJ1-2|13|.
CASSASGDYGYTF
>TRBV28|TRBJ1-1|15|.
CASSPPGTGNTEAFF
>TRBV19|TRBJ2-5|14|.
CASSIGSGEETQYF
>TRBV5-5|TRBJ1-1|14|.
CASSLEGARTEAFF
>TRBV3-1/TRBV3-2|TRBJ2-1|13|.
CASSQWRADEQFF
>TRBV2|TRBJ1-1|15|.
CASSESGQGKGEAFF
>TRBV4-1|TRBJ2-7|16|.
CASSQGARTGVYEQYF
>TRBV28|TRBJ1-6|15|.
CASSPGTGFSSPLHF
>TRBV6-6|TRBJ2-7|13|.
CASSYGGMGEQYF
>TRBV9|TRBJ2-3|18|.
CASSVGLAGGRSTDTQYF
>TRBV5-4|TRBJ1-3|15|.
CASSLGGQSGNTIYF
>TRBV6-5|TRBJ1-1|11|.
CASSHLYEAFF
>TRBV27|TRBJ1-5|15|.
CASSDPGTHNQPQHF
>TRBV7-6|TRBJ2-3|16|few
CASSPPSGTSTDTQYF
>TRBV5-1|TRBJ1-4|14|.
CASSAGSRGEKLFF
>TRBV9|TRBJ2-3|15|.
CASSELLTGQDTQYF
>TRBV3-1/TRBV3-2|TRBJ1-5|15|few
CASSGSWGSNQPQHF
>TRBV7-2|TRBJ2-7|15|.
CASSLGTGAIYEQYF
>TRBV6-5|TRBJ2-3|14|.
CASSSGYGTDTQYF
>TRBV7-2|TRBJ1-2|13|.
CASQGSQWGGYTF
>TRBV5-1|TRBJ1-4|16|once
CASSLNLQGAGEKLFF
>TRBV3-1/TRBV3-2|TRBJ2-3|13|.
CASSHSGTDTQYF